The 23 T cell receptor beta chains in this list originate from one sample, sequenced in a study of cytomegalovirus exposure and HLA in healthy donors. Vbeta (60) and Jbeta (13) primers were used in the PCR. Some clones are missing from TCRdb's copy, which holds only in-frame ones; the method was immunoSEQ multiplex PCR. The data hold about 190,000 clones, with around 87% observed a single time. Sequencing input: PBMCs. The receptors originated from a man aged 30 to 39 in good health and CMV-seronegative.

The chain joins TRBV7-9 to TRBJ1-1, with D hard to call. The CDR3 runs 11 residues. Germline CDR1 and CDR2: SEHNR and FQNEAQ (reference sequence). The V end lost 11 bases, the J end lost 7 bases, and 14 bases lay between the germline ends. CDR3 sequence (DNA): TGTGCCGGGAGGAACTGGGATGAAGCTTTCTTT. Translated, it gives CAGRNWDEAFF.

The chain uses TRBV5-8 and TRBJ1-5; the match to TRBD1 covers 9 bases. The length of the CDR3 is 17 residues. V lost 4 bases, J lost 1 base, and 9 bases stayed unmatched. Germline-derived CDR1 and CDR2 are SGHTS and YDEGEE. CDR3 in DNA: TGTGCCAGCAGCACGTACCGACAGGGGGTAAGCAATCAGCCCCAGCATTTT. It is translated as CASSTYRQGVSNQPQHF.

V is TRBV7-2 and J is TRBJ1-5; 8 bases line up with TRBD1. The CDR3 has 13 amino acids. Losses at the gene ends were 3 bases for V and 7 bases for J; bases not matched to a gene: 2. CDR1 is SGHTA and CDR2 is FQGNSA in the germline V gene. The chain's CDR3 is CASSFQGAQPQHF. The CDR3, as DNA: TGTGCCAGCAGCTTCCAGGGGGCCCAGCCCCAGCATTTT.

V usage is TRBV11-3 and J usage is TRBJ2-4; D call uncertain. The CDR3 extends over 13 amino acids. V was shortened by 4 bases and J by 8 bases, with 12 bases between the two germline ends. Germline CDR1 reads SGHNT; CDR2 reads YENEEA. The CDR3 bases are TGTGCCAGCAGCTCTTCTAGTTTCGACATTCAGTACTTC. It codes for CASSSSSFDIQYF.

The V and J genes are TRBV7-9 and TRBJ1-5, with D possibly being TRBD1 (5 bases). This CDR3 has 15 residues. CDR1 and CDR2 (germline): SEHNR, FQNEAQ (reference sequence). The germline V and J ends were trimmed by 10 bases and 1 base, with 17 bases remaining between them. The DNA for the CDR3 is TGTGCCACCTCGCAAGGGGAGGGGAGCAATCAGCCCCAGCATTTT. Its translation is CATSQGEGSNQPQHF.

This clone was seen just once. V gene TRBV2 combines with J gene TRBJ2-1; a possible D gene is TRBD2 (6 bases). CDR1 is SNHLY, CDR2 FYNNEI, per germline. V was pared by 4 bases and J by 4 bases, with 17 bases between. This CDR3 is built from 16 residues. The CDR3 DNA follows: TGTGCCAGCAGTGGACTACCGAGCGGGCGGTACAATGAGCAGTTCTTC. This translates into CASSGLPSGRYNEQFF.

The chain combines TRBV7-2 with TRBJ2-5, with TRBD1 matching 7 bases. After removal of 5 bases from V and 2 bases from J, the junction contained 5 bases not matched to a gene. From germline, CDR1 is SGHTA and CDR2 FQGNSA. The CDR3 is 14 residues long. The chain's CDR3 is CASSPRQGQETQYF. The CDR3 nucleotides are TGTGCCAGCAGCCCCCGACAGGGACAAGAGACCCAGTACTTC.

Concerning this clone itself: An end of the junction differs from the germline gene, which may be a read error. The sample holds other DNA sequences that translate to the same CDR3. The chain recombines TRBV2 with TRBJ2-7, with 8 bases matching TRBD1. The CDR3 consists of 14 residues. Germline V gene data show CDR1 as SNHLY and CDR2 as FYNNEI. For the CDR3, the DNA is TGCGCCAGCATGGGGACAGGAGGTCCCTACGAGCAGTACTTC. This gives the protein CASMGTGGPYEQYF.

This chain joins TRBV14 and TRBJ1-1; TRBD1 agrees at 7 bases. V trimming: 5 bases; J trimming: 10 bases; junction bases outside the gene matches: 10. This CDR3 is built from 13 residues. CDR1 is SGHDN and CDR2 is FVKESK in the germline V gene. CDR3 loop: CASSSDEGARAFF. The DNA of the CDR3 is TGTGCCAGCAGCTCAGACGAGGGGGCTCGAGCTTTCTTT.

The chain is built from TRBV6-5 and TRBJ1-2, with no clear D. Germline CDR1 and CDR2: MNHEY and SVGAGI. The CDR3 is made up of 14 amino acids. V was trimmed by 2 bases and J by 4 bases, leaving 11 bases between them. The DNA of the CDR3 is TGTGCCAGCAGTTACCGGGGTGAAGGCTATGGCTACACCTTC. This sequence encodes CASSYRGEGYGYTF.

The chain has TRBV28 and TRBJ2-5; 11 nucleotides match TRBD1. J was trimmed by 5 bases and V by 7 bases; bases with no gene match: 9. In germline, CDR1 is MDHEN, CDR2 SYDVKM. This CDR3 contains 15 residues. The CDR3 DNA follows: TGTGCCAGCACCGGCCGGACAGGGGGCTCCGAGACCCAGTACTTC. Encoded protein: CASTGRTGGSETQYF.

The CDR3 protein is CAAARARSYEQYF. The CDR3 nucleotides read TGTGCTGCCGCCCGTGCCAGATCCTACGAGCAGTACTTC. This rearrangement joins TRBV28 to TRBJ2-7; no firm D call. The length of the CDR3 is 13 residues. The germline V gene has CDR1 MDHEN and CDR2 SYDVKM.

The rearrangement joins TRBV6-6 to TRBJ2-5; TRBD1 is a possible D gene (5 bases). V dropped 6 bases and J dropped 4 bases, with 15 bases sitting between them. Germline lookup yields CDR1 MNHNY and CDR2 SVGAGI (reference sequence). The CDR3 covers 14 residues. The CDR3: CASSPQMGLETQYF. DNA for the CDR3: TGTGCCAGCAGCCCCCAGATGGGGCTAGAGACCCAGTACTTC.

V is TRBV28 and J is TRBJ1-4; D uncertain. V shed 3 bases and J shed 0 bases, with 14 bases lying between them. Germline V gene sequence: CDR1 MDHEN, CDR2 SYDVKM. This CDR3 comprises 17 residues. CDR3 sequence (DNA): TGTGCCAGCAGTTTTCGCCAGGTCGGTGCAACTAATGAAAAACTGTTTTTT. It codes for CASSFRQVGATNEKLFF.

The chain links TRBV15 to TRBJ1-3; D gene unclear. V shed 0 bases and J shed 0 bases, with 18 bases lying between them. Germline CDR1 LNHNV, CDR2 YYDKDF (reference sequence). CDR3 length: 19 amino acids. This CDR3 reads CATSRDTPRRGSSGNTIYF. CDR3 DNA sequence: TGTGCCACCAGCAGAGATACCCCCCGACGGGGAAGCTCTGGAAACACCATATATTTT.

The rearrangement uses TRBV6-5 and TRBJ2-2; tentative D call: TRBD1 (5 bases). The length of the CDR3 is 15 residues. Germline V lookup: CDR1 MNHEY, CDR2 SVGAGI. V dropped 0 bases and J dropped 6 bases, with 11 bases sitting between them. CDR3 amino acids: CASSYSIARAGELFF. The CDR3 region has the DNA TGTGCCAGCAGTTACTCGATTGCCAGGGCCGGGGAGCTGTTTTTT.

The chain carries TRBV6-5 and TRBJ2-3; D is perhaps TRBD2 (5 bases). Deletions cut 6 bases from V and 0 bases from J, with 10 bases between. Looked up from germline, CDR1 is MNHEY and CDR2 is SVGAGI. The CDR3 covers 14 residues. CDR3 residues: CASRWTGSTDTQYF. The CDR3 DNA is TGTGCCAGCAGATGGACGGGAAGCACAGATACGCAGTATTTT.

The CDR3 DNA reads as TGCGCCAGCAGCCTCCTTCATGGCGAAAAACTGTTTTTT. Protein product: CASSLLHGEKLFF. The V gene is TRBV4-1, the J gene TRBJ1-4; D remains unclear. Germline-derived CDR1 and CDR2 are MGHRA and YSYEKL. This CDR3 has 13 amino acids. V was trimmed by 4 bases and J by 8 bases, leaving 11 bases between them.

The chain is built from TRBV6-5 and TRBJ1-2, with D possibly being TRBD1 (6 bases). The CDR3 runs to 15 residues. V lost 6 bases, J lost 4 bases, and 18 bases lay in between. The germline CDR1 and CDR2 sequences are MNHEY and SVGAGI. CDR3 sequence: CASRGGQGEVYGYTF. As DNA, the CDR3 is TGTGCCAGCAGGGGGGGGCAGGGAGAGGTCTATGGCTACACCTTC.

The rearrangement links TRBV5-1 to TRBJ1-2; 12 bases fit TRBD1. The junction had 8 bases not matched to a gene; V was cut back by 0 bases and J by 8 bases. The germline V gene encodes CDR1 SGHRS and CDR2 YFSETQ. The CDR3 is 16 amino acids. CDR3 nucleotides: TGCGCCAGCAGCTTGGACAGGGGACAGGGGGCTGGAGGCTACACCTTC. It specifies CASSLDRGQGAGGYTF.

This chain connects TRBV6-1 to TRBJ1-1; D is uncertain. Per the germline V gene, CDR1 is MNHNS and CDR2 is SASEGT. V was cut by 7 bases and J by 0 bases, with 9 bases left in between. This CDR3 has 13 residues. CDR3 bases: TGTGCCAGCACCCTAGGTATGAACACTGAAGCTTTCTTT. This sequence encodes CASTLGMNTEAFF.

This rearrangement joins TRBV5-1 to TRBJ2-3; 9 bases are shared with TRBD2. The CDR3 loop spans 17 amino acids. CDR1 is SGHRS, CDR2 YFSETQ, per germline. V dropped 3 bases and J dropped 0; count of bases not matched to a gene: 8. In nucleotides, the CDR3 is TGCGCCAGCAGCTCTGGTAGCGGGGGCATTAGCACAGATACGCAGTATTTT. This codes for CASSSGSGGISTDTQYF.

CDR3 bases: TGTGCCAGCAGTTGGTCAGGGGTGAGAGGAGAAAAACTGTTTTTT. This gives the protein CASSWSGVRGEKLFF. This chain uses TRBV2 with TRBJ1-4, with D tentatively TRBD1 (6 bases). The germline gives CDR1 SNHLY, CDR2 FYNNEI. CDR3 length: 15 residues. V was cut by 5 bases and J by 8 bases, with 18 bases left in between.